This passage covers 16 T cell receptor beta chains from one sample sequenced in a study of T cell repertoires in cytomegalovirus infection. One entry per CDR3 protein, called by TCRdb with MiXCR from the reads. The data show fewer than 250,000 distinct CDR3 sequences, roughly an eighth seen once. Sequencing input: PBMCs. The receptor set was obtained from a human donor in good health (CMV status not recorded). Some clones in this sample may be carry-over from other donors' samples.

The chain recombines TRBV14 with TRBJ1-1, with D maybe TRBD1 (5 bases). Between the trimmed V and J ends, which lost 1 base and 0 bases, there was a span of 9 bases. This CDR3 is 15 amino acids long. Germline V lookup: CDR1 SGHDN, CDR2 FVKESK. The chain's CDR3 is CASSQVGGLNTEAFF. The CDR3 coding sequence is TGTGCCAGCAGCCAAGTCGGGGGTCTGAACACTGAAGCTTTCTTT.

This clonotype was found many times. This CDR3 is CASSRQGRAGGYTF. The CDR3 coding sequence is TGTGCCAGCAGCCGGCAGGGTCGGGCTGGTGGCTACACCTTC. This rearrangement joins TRBV28 to TRBJ1-2; tentatively, D is TRBD1 (5 bases). CDR3 length equals 14 residues. Germline CDR1 MDHEN, CDR2 SYDVKM. The ends were cut back, 6 bases at V and 7 bases at J, with 18 bases in the middle.

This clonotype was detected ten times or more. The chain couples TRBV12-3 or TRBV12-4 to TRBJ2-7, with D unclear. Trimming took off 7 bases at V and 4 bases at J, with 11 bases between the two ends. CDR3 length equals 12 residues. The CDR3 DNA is TGTGCCAGCACCCTACAAGGGTACGAGCAGTACTTC. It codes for CASTLQGYEQYF.

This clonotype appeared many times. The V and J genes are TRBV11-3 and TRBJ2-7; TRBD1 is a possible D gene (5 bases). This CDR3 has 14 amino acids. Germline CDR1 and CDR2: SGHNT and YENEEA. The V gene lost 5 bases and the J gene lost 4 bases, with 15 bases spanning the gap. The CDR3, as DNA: TGTGCCAGCAGCATAGGGGCCGTGTCATACGAGCAGTACTTC. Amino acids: CASSIGAVSYEQYF. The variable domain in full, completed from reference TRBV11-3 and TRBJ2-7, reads EAGVVQSPRYKIIEKKQPVAFWCNPISGHNTLYWYLQNLGQGPELLIRYENEEAVDDSQLPKDRFSAERLKGVDSTLKIQPAELGDSAVYLCASSIGAVSYEQYFGPGTRLTVT.

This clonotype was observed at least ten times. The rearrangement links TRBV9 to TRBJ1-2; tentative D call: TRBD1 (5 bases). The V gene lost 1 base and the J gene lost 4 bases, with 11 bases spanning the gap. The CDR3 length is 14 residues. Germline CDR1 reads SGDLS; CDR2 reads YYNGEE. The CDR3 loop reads CASSVQGNGYGYTF. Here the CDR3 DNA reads TGTGCCAGCAGCGTACAGGGCAACGGCTATGGCTACACCTTC. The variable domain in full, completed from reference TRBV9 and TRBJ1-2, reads DSGVTQTPKHLITATGQRVTLRCSPRSGDLSVYWYQQSLDQGLQFLIQYYNGEERAKGNILERFSAQQFPDLHSELNLSSLELGDSALYFCASSVQGNGYGYTFGSGTRLTVV.

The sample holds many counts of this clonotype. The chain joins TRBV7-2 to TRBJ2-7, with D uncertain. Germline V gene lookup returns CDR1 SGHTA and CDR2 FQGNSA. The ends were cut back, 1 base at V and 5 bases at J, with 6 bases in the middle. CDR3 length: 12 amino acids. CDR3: CASSLVRNEQYF. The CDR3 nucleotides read TGTGCCAGCAGCTTAGTACGTAACGAGCAGTACTTC.

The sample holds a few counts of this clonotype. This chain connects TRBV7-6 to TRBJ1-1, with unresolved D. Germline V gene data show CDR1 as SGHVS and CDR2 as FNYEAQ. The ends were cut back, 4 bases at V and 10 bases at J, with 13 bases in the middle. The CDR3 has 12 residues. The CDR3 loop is CASSYPGRGAFF. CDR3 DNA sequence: TGTGCCAGCAGCTACCCCGGGCGGGGAGCTTTCTTT.

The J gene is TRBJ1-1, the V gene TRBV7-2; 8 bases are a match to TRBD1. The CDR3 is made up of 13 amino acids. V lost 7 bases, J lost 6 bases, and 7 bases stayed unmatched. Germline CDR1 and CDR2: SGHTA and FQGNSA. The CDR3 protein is CASILDRVAEAFF. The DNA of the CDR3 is TGTGCCAGCATCCTGGACAGGGTTGCTGAAGCTTTCTTT.

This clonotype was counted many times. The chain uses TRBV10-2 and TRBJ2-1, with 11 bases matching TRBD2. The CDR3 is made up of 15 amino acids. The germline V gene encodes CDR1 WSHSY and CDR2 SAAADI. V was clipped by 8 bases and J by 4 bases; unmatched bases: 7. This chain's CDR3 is CASSVVAGGYNEQFF. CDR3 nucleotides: TGCGCCAGCTCAGTGGTAGCGGGAGGGTACAATGAGCAGTTCTTC.

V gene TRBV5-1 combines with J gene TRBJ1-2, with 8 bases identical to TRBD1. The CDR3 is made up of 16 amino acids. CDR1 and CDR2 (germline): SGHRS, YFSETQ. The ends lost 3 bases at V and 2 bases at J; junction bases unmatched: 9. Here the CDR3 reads CASSSKEAGGNYGYTF. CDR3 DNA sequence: TGCGCCAGCAGCTCTAAGGAGGCAGGGGGCAACTATGGCTACACCTTC.

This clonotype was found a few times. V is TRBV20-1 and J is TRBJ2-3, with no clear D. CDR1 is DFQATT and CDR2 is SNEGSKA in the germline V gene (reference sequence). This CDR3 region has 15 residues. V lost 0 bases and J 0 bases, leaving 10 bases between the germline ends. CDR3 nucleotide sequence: TGCAGTGCTAGAGATATCGGCCTTAGCACAGATACGCAGTATTTT. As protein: CSARDIGLSTDTQYF.

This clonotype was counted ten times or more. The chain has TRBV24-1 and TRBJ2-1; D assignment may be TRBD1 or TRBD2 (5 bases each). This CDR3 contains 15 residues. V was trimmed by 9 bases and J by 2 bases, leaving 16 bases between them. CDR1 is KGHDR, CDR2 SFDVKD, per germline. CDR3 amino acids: CATGGSTATYNEQFF. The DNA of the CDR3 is TGTGCCACCGGGGGTTCTACCGCTACCTACAATGAGCAGTTCTTC.

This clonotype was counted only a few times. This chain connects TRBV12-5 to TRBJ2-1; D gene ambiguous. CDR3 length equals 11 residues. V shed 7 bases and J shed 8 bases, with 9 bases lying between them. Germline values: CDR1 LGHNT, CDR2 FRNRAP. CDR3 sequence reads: CASEWSHEQFF. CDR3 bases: TGTGCTAGTGAATGGTCCCATGAGCAGTTCTTC.

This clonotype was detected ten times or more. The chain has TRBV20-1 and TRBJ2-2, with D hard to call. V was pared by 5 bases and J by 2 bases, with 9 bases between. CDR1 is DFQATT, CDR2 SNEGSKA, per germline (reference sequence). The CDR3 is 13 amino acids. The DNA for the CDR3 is TGCAGTGCTTACTCCCTTAACACCGGGGAGCTGTTTTTT. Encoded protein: CSAYSLNTGELFF.

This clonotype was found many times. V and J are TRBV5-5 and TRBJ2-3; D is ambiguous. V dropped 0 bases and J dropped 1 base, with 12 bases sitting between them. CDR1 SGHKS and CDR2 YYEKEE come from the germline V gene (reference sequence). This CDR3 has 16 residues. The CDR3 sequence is CASSLGLLGRTDTQYF. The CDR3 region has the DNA TGTGCCAGCAGCTTGGGACTTCTTGGCCGCACAGATACGCAGTATTTT. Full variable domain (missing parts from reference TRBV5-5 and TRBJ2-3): DAGVTQSPTHLIKTRGQQVTLRCSPISGHKSVSWYQQVLGQGPQFIFQYYEKEERGRGNFPDRFSARQFPNYSSELNVNALLLGDSALYLCASSLGLLGRTDTQYFGPGTRLTVL.

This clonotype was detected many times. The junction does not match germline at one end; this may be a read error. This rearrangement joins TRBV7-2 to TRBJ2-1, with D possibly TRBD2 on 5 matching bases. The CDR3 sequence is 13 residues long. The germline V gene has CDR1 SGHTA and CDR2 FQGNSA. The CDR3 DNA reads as TGTGCCAGCAGCATAGCGAGCTACAATGAGCAGTTCTTC. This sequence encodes CASSIASYNEQFF.